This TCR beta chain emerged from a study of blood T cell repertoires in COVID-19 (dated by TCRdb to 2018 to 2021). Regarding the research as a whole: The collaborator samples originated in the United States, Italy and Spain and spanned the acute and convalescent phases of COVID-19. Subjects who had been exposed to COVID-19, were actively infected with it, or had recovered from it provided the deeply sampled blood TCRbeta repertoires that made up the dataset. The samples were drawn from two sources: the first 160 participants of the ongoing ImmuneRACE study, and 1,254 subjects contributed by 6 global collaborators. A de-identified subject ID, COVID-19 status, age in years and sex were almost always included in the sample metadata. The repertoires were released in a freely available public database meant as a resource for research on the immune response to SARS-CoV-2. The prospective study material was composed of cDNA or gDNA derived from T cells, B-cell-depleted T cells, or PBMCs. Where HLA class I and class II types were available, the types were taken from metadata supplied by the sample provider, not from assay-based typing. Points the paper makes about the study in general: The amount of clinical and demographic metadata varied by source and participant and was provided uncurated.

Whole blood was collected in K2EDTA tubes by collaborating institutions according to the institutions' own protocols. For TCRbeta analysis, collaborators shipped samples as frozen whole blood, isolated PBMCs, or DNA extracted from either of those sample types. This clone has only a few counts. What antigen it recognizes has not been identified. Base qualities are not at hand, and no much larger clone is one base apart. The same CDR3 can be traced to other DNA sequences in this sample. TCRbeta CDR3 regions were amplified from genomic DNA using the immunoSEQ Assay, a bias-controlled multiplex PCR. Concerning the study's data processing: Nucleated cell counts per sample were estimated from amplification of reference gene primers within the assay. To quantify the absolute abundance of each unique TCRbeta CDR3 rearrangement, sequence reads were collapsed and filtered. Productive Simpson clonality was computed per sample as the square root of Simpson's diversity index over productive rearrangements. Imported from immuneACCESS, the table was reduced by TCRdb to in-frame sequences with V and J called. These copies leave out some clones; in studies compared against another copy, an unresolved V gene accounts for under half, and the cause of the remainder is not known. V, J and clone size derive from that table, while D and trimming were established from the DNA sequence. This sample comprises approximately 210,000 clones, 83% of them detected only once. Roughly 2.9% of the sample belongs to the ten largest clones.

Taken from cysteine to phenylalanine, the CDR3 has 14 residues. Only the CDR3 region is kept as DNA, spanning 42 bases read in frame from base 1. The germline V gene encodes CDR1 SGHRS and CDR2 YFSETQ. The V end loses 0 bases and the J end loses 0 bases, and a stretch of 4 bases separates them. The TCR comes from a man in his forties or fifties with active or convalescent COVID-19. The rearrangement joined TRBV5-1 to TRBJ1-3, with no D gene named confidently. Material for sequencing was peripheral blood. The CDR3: CASSLDSSGNTIYF. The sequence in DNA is TGCGCCAGCAGCTTGGACAGCTCTGGAAACACCATATATTTT. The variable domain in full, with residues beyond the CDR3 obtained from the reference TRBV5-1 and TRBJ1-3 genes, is KAGVTQTPRYLIKTRGQQVTLSCSPISGHRSVSWYQQTPGQGLQFLFEYFSETQRNKGNFPGRFSGRQFSNSRSEMNVSTLELGDSALYLCASSLDSSGNTIYFGEGSWLTVV.